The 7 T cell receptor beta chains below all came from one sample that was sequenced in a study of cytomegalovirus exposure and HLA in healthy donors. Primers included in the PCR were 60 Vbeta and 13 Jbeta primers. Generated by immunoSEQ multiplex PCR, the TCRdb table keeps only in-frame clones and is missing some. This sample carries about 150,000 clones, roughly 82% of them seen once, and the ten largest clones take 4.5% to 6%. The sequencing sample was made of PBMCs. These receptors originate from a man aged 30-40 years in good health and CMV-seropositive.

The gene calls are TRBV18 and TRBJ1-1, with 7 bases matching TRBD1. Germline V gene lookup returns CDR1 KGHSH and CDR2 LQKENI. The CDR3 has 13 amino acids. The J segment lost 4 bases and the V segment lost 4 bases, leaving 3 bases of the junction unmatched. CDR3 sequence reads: CASSRQGGTEAFF. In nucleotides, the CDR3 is TGTGCCAGCTCACGACAGGGAGGCACTGAAGCTTTCTTT.

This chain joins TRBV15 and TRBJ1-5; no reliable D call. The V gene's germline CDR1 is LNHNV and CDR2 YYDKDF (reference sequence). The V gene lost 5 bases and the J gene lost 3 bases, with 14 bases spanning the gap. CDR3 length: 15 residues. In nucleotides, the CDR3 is TGTGCCACCAGCCGCTTGGGCAGGAACAATCAGCCCCAGCATTTT. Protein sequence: CATSRLGRNNQPQHF. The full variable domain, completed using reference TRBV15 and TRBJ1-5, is DAMVIQNPRYQVTQFGKPVTLSCSQTLNHNVMYWYQQKSSQAPKLLFHYYDKDFNNEADTPDNFQSRRPNTSFCFLDIRSPGLGDTAMYLCATSRLGRNNQPQHFGDGTRLSIL.

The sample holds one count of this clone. The CDR3 protein is CASSGVLADQETQYF. As DNA, the CDR3 is TGTGCCAGCAGCGGGGTACTAGCGGACCAAGAGACCCAGTACTTC. The chain employs TRBV7-9 and TRBJ2-5; 8 positions match TRBD2. Germline-derived CDR1 and CDR2 are SEHNR and FQNEAQ (reference sequence). V lost 5 bases to trimming and J lost 0 bases; unmatched junction nucleotides: 5. There are 15 residues in the CDR3.

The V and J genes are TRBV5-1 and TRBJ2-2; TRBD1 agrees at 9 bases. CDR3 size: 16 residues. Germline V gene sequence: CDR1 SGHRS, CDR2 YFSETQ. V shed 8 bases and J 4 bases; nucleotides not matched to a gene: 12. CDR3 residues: CASKTPGQGLTGELFF. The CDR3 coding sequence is TGCGCCAGTAAAACACCGGGACAGGGTCTCACCGGGGAGCTGTTTTTT. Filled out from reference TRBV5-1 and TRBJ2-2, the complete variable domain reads KAGVTQTPRYLIKTRGQQVTLSCSPISGHRSVSWYQQTPGQGLQFLFEYFSETQRNKGNFPGRFSGRQFSNSRSEMNVSTLELGDSALYLCASKTPGQGLTGELFFGEGSRLTVL.

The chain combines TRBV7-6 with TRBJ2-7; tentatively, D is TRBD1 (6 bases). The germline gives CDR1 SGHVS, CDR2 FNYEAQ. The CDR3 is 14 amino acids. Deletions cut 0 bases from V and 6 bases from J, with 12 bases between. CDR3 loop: CASSLAQGKGEQYF. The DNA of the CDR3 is TGTGCCAGCAGCTTAGCTCAGGGGAAAGGCGAGCAGTACTTC.

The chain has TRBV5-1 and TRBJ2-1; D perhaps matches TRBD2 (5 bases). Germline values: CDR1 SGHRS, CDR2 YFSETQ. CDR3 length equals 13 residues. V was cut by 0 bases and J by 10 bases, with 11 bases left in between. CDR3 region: CASSLGAEPEQFF. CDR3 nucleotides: TGCGCCAGCAGCTTGGGAGCGGAGCCGGAGCAGTTCTTC.

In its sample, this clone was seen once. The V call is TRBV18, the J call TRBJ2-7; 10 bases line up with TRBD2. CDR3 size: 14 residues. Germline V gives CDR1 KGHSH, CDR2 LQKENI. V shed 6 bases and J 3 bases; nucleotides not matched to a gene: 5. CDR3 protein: CASSSGGAIYEQYF. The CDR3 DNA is TGTGCCAGCTCGAGCGGGGGGGCCATCTACGAGCAGTACTTC.